This TCR beta chain is drawn from a study of identifying expanded T cells in peripheral blood. General study findings and limits: Clone count variance between two-week samples rose with total template count.

As for this clone: The antigen is not known.

The data were produced by immunoSEQ multiplex PCR, yet TCRdb's version contains in-frame clones alone and is incomplete. The sample carries some 77,000 clones, 88% recorded once. The germline V gene encodes CDR1 SGHAT and CDR2 FQNNGV. V was pared by 6 bases and J by 4 bases, with 9 bases between. The CDR3 length is 12 residues. The clonotype comes from a person aged 18 to 69 in good health. Input material: blood. V usage is TRBV11-2 and J usage is TRBJ1-2; D call uncertain. The CDR3 nucleotides read TGTGCCAGCAGGGCAGCAGGCTATGGCTACACCTTC. Protein product: CASRAAGYGYTF.